The 9 T cell receptor beta chains below were found in one sample sequenced in a study of shared clonotypes between healthy human individuals. The method was immunoSEQ multiplex PCR; TCRdb's version includes in-frame clones alone and lacks a portion of them. The sample carries about 1.5 million clones, around 98% recorded once. The sample comprised naive CD4+ T cells sorted from blood. As for subset: CD45RA+ positively selected. The receptors were sampled from a man aged 30-40 years in good health.

CDR3 loop: CASSTGNEQFF. CDR3 nucleotide sequence: TGTGCCAGCAGCACCGGCAATGAGCAGTTCTTC. The V gene is TRBV5-6, the J gene TRBJ2-1, with D hard to call. The CDR3 has 11 amino acids. Germline V CDR1 and CDR2: SGHDT, YYEEEE. Trimming took off 4 bases at V and 6 bases at J, with 5 bases between the two ends.

This clone was picked up one time. The V and J genes are TRBV30 and TRBJ2-2; D is ambiguous. The CDR3 is 11 residues long. The germline V gene has CDR1 GTSNPN and CDR2 SVGIG (reference sequence). The germline V and J ends were trimmed by 1 base and 9 bases, with 6 bases remaining between them. The CDR3 coding sequence is TGTGCCTGGAGTGCCTTGCGGGAGCTGTTTTTT. It codes for CAWSALRELFF. Full variable domain (rest looked up from reference TRBV30 and TRBJ2-2): SQTIHQWPATLVQPVGSPLSLECTVEGTSNPNLYWYRQAAGRGLQLLFYSVGIGQISSEVPQNLSASRPQDRQFILSSKKLLLSDSGFYLCAWSALRELFFGEGSRLTVL.

The J gene is TRBJ2-7, the V gene TRBV6-1, with D uncertain. Germline CDR1 is MNHNS and CDR2 is SASEGT. V was clipped by 5 bases and J by 4 bases, with 6 bases between them. The CDR3 length is 11 residues. The CDR3 region is CASSLNYEQYF. CDR3 sequence (DNA): TGTGCCAGCAGTCTGAATTACGAGCAGTACTTC.

The CDR3 reads CASCTTTNEKLFF. Here the CDR3 DNA reads TGTGCCAGCTGTACCACAACTAATGAAAAACTGTTTTTT. The chain is built from TRBV6-1 and TRBJ1-4; the D is unclear. The length of the CDR3 is 13 residues. Trimming took 8 bases from V and 0 from J, leaving 7 bases between them. Germline V lookup: CDR1 MNHNS, CDR2 SASEGT.

This chain uses TRBV28 with TRBJ2-6; D is possibly TRBD1 (7 bases). CDR1 and CDR2 (germline): MDHEN, SYDVKM. Trimming removed 5 bases from V and 0 bases from J, with 20 bases in between. The CDR3 consists of 19 residues. This CDR3 reads CASSPHRGGSPSGANVLTF. CDR3 DNA: TGTGCCAGCAGTCCCCACAGGGGAGGTTCACCCTCTGGGGCCAACGTCCTGACTTTC. Full variable domain (rest looked up from reference TRBV28 and TRBJ2-6): DVKVTQSSRYLVKRTGEKVFLECVQDMDHENMFWYRQDPGLGLRLIYFSYDVKMKEKGDIPEGYSVSREKKERFSLILESASTNQTSMYLCASSPHRGGSPSGANVLTFGAGSRLTVL.

The V and J genes are TRBV28 and TRBJ2-7, with TRBD2 matching over 9 bases. Germline V gene lookup returns CDR1 MDHEN and CDR2 SYDVKM. The CDR3 is 14 amino acids. J gave up 3 bases and V 2 bases, and 2 bases lay outside the gene matches. This CDR3 is CASSLQTSGYEQYF. CDR3 sequence (DNA): TGTGCCAGCAGTTTACAGACTAGCGGCTACGAGCAGTACTTC.

The chain employs TRBV14 and TRBJ2-7, with 8 bases fitting TRBD1. There are 13 residues in the CDR3. Germline trimming cut 3 bases from V and 6 bases from J; bases unmatched to any gene: 4. CDR1 is SGHDN, CDR2 FVKESK, per germline. Here the CDR3 reads CASSQGQESEQYF. CDR3 coding DNA: TGTGCCAGCAGCCAGGGACAGGAAAGCGAGCAGTACTTC.

The chain joins TRBV28 to TRBJ1-4; D may be TRBD1 (5 bases). This CDR3 comprises 15 residues. Germline V gene lookup returns CDR1 MDHEN and CDR2 SYDVKM. Trimming cost V 8 bases and J 7 bases, with 20 bases left between them. Written as DNA, the CDR3 is TGTGCCAGCTCCGGGGAGATAGGGGTAATTGAAAAACTGTTTTTT. Amino acid sequence: CASSGEIGVIEKLFF.

The chain recombines TRBV5-1 with TRBJ2-2; 14 bases line up with TRBD2. V lost 3 bases and J lost 1; bases outside the gene matches: 2. The germline CDR1 and CDR2 sequences are SGHRS and YFSETQ. This CDR3 contains 17 residues. CDR3 DNA: TGCGCCAGCAGCTGGGGGACTAGCGGGAGGAACACCGGGGAGCTGTTTTTT. Its translation is CASSWGTSGRNTGELFF.